This TCR beta chain was sequenced in a study of shared clonotypes between healthy human individuals. The overall study: A donor's plate count was three for CD4 naive and three for CD4 memory; CD8 naive had two and CD8 memory one. Findings and caveats of the study: In several donors, around 5.5% of naive CD4 clonotypes appeared in common.

The CDR3 has 12 amino acids. Germline CDR1 is SGHDT and CDR2 is YYEEEE. Trimming shortened V by 7 bases and J by 5 bases, and 12 bases separated the two germline ends. A word on this clone: Its antigen is currently unknown.

Cells designated naive CD8 were CD45RO-negative and were positively selected for CCR7, with terminally differentiated effector memory CD45RA+ cells excluded. Caucasian adults living in Nashville, Tennessee, provided all samples. Samples underwent the assay at deep level. Data came from immunoSEQ multiplex PCR; TCRdb stores just in-frame clones and leaves some out. This table holds about 580,000 clones, 95% to 98% found once. The J gene is TRBJ2-5, the V gene TRBV5-6; D is unresolved. The material sequenced was naive CD8+ T cells sorted from blood. This receptor was identified in a young man in good health. This chain's CDR3 is CASRGGAETQYF. In DNA, the CDR3 is TGTGCCAGCCGTGGTGGAGCGGAGACCCAGTACTTC.